The 20 T cell receptor beta chains given below trace back to one sample, sequenced in a study of blood T cell repertoires in COVID-19 (dated by TCRdb to 2018 to 2021). Library construction relied on the immunoSEQ multiplex PCR assay. Here the immuneACCESS table is served through TCRdb, limited to in-frame sequences with V and J called. Missing clones are a known gap in these copies; in checked studies unresolved V genes cover under half, and the rest lacks a known reason. The sample yields 150,000 to 170,000 clones; roughly 78% were counted once. The leading ten clones occupy roughly 1.8% of the sample. The specimen sequenced was peripheral blood. The receptors were sampled from an older man with acute or convalescent COVID-19.

This chain uses TRBV3-1 (or the pseudogene TRBV3-2) with TRBJ2-7; 7 bases line up with TRBD2. The V gene's germline CDR1 is LGHDT and CDR2 YNNKEL (reference sequence). The trim removed 4 bases at V and 2 bases at J, leaving 2 bases unmatched. The CDR3 is 13 residues long. CDR3 in amino acids: CASSRGGAYEQYV. In nucleotides, the CDR3 is TGTGCCAGCAGCCGGGGGGGAGCCTACGAGCAGTACGTC.

The count of this clone is one. The chain is built from TRBV6-5 and TRBJ2-1; 13 nucleotides agree with TRBD2. The germline gives CDR1 MNHEY, CDR2 SVGAGI. The junction had 5 bases not matched to a gene; V was cut back by 6 bases and J by 6 bases. This CDR3 has 15 residues. The CDR3 DNA is TGTGCCAGCAGCGCCCGACTAGCGGGGGGCAATGAGCAGTTCTTC. This encodes CASSARLAGGNEQFF.

This chain connects TRBV2 to TRBJ2-7; 8 nucleotides agree with TRBD1. The CDR3 spans 14 residues. CDR1 SNHLY and CDR2 FYNNEI come from the germline V gene. Unmatched junction bases numbered 5, after V lost 5 bases and J lost 2 bases. This chain's CDR3 is CASSWTGTPYEQYV. CDR3 sequence (DNA): TGTGCCAGCAGTTGGACAGGGACCCCCTACGAGCAGTACGTC.

This clone occurred once. The rearrangement joins TRBV12-2 to TRBJ1-5; TRBD1 is the table's D call and was not checked against the DNA. TRBV12-2 is reported as a pseudogene. This CDR3 comprises 22 residues. CDR3 region: CASRLDLSDRKASKYSNQPQHF. DNA for the CDR3: TGTGCAAGTCGCTTAGATTTATCGGACAGAAAAGCTAGTAAATATAGCAATCAGCCCCAGCATTTT.

The chain joins TRBV4-2 to TRBJ1-5, with D unclear. The CDR3 spans 13 residues. Trimming took off 3 bases at V and 5 bases at J, with 8 bases between the two ends. Germline V gene sequence: CDR1 LGHNA, CDR2 YNFKEQ. The CDR3 protein is CASSHTRDQPQHF. The CDR3 bases are TGTGCCAGCAGCCATACCCGGGATCAGCCCCAGCATTTT.

The chain combines TRBV6-1 with TRBJ1-6; 8 nucleotides match TRBD1. V lost 4 bases and J lost 7; bases outside the gene matches: 9. Germline V gene sequence: CDR1 MNHNS, CDR2 SASEGT. This CDR3 comprises 16 residues. The CDR3: CASSGQDRARNSPLHF. CDR3 coding DNA: TGTGCCAGCAGTGGTCAGGACAGGGCGAGGAATTCACCCCTCCACTTT.

The J gene is TRBJ2-1, the V gene TRBV19, with D possibly TRBD1 on 6 matching bases. The germline gives CDR1 LNHDA, CDR2 SQIVND (reference sequence). Trimming removed 5 bases from V and 7 bases from J, with 9 bases in between. This CDR3 is 12 amino acids long. For the CDR3, the DNA is TGTGCCAGTAGTTTCGGACAGAATGAGCAGTTCTTC. Encoded protein: CASSFGQNEQFF.

The chain is built from TRBV11-3 and TRBJ1-1, with D tentatively TRBD1 (6 bases). CDR1 is SGHNT, CDR2 YENEEA, per germline. This CDR3 is built from 12 residues. Trimming took off 7 bases at V and 6 bases at J, with 12 bases between the two ends. The CDR3 loop reads CASTQGKAEAFF. CDR3 DNA sequence: TGTGCCAGCACCCAGGGGAAGGCTGAAGCTTTCTTT. The complete variable domain, with remaining parts taken from reference TRBV11-3 and TRBJ1-1, reads EAGVVQSPRYKIIEKKQPVAFWCNPISGHNTLYWYLQNLGQGPELLIRYENEEAVDDSQLPKDRFSAERLKGVDSTLKIQPAELGDSAVYLCASTQGKAEAFFGQGTRLTVV.

The chain joins TRBV2 to TRBJ1-2, with TRBD1 as a possible D gene (5 bases). The V gene's germline CDR1 is SNHLY and CDR2 FYNNEI. V lost 3 bases and J 0 bases, leaving 8 bases between the germline ends. This CDR3 is built from 14 residues. Here the CDR3 DNA reads TGTGCCAGCAGTGAGCAGGGCACTAACTATGGCTACACCTTC. Its protein is CASSEQGTNYGYTF.

This chain connects TRBV11-2 to TRBJ1-2, with 7 bases matching TRBD1. Germline assignment: CDR1 SGHAT and CDR2 FQNNGV. CDR3 length: 15 amino acids. Losses at the gene ends were 1 base for V and 6 bases for J; bases not matched to a gene: 8. CDR3 nucleotide sequence: TGTGCCAGCAGCTTAGTAGGGGGCGCAATCCATGGCTACACCTTC. Amino acids: CASSLVGGAIHGYTF. Full variable domain (missing parts from reference TRBV11-2 and TRBJ1-2): EAGVAQSPRYKIIEKRQSVAFWCNPISGHATLYWYQQILGQGPKLLIQFQNNGVVDDSQLPKDRFSAERLKGVDSTLKIQPAKLEDSAVYLCASSLVGGAIHGYTFGSGTRLTVV.

This clone was counted only a few times. This chain joins TRBV7-9 and TRBJ1-2; D uncertain. Germline CDR1 SEHNR, CDR2 FQNEAQ (reference sequence). Between the trimmed V and J ends, which lost 11 bases and 2 bases, there was a span of 15 bases. This CDR3 is 13 amino acids long. The CDR3 DNA follows: TGTGCCGGAAGTGGACTCCCGAACTATGGCTACACCTTC. It yields the protein CAGSGLPNYGYTF.

This sequence joins TRBV7-2 and TRBJ1-1, with TRBD1 matching 9 bases. The CDR3 consists of 18 residues. The V gene end was trimmed by 5 bases and the J gene end by 4 bases; junction bases not matched to a gene: 17. Looked up from germline, CDR1 is SGHTA and CDR2 is FQGNSA. The CDR3 region has the DNA TGTGCCAGCAGCCGGGAACTTTTACAGGGGGCGTTGAGCACTGAAGCTTTCTTT. Translating it yields CASSRELLQGALSTEAFF.

This clone has just one count. The J gene is TRBJ2-5, the V gene TRBV27, with 8 bases aligning to TRBD2. There are 16 residues in the CDR3. The germline CDR1 and CDR2 sequences are MNHEY and SMNVEV (reference sequence). V gave up 4 bases and J gave up 7 bases; unmatched junction bases: 14. The DNA of the CDR3 is TGTGCCAGCAGTTCCCAACCGGGAGGGGATGTTGGGACCCAGTACTTC. This codes for CASSSQPGGDVGTQYF.

V usage is TRBV7-2 and J usage is TRBJ2-7; D perhaps matches TRBD1 (6 bases). The germline V and J ends were trimmed by 3 bases and 3 bases, with 9 bases remaining between them. The germline CDR1 and CDR2 sequences are SGHTA and FQGNSA. The CDR3 is 13 residues long. The CDR3 DNA reads TGTGCCAGCAGCTTCGGACAGCGCTACGAGCAGTACTTC. It encodes CASSFGQRYEQYF.

The chain is built from TRBV5-1 and TRBJ1-2; possibly TRBD1 for D (6 bases). Trimming removed 4 bases at V and 4 bases at J, with 11 bases between. CDR3 length equals 13 residues. Per the germline V gene, CDR1 is SGHRS and CDR2 is YFSETQ. CDR3 in amino acids: CASSREGGYGYTF. The CDR3 nucleotides read TGCGCCAGCAGCCGGGAGGGGGGCTATGGCTACACCTTC.

The CDR3 nucleotides are TGCGCCAGCAGCTTGGGCAATTTGGGCGTCGACTATGGCTACACCTTC. Translating it yields CASSLGNLGVDYGYTF. The rearrangement joins TRBV5-1 to TRBJ1-2; no clear D gene. CDR1 and CDR2 (germline): SGHRS, YFSETQ. CDR3 length equals 16 residues. V was shortened by 0 bases and J by 3 bases, with 15 bases between the two germline ends.

This clone was seen only once. The chain employs TRBV7-9 and TRBJ1-1, with 9 bases lining up with TRBD1. The length of the CDR3 is 14 residues. Germline assignment: CDR1 SEHNR and CDR2 FQNEAQ (reference sequence). With V trimmed by 6 bases and J by 1 base, 3 bases remained unmatched. CDR3 amino acids: CASRPGQGNTEAFF. The DNA of the CDR3 is TGTGCCAGCAGACCGGGACAGGGGAACACTGAAGCTTTCTTT.

The chain couples TRBV5-1 to TRBJ2-1, with a possible D match to TRBD1 (6 bases). The ends were cut back, 0 bases at V and 1 base at J, with 8 bases in the middle. Germline assignment: CDR1 SGHRS and CDR2 YFSETQ. This CDR3 region has 15 residues. The CDR3 DNA sequence: TGCGCCAGCAGCTTGGAGGGGGATTCCTACAATGAGCAGTTCTTC. Protein product: CASSLEGDSYNEQFF.

V is TRBV7-2 and J is TRBJ2-3, with D tentatively TRBD1 (5 bases). Germline V CDR1 and CDR2: SGHTA, FQGNSA. With 7 bases removed from V and 2 bases from J, the gap between germline ends came to 13 bases. The CDR3 is 14 residues long. This CDR3 is CASTLDSSTDTQYF. CDR3 nucleotide sequence: TGTGCCAGCACCCTAGACAGTTCCACAGATACGCAGTATTTT.

This chain connects TRBV7-3 to TRBJ2-3; 7 nucleotides match TRBD2. The trim removed 0 bases at V and 1 base at J, leaving 10 bases unmatched. Looked up from germline, CDR1 is SGHTA and CDR2 is FQGTGA. This CDR3 contains 18 residues. The CDR3 is CASSLTAVTGGRTDTQYF. In DNA, the CDR3 is TGTGCCAGCAGCTTAACGGCCGTTACGGGGGGACGCACAGATACGCAGTATTTT.